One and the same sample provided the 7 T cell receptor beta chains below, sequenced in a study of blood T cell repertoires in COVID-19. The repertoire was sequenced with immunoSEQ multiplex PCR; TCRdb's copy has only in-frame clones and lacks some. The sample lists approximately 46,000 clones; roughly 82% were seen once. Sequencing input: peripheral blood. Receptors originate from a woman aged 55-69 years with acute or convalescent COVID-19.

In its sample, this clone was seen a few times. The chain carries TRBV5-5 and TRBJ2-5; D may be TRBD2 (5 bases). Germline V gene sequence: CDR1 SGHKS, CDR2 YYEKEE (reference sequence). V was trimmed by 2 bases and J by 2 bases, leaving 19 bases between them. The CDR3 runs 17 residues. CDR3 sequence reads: CASSLAQLLAPQETQYF. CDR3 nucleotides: TGTGCCAGCAGCTTAGCCCAGCTTTTAGCGCCACAAGAGACCCAGTACTTC.

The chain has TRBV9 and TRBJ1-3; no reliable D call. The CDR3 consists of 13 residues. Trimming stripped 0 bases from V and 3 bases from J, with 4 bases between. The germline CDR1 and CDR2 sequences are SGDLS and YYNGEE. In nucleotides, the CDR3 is TGTGCCAGCAGCGTAGAGAGTGGAAACACCATATATTTT. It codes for CASSVESGNTIYF.

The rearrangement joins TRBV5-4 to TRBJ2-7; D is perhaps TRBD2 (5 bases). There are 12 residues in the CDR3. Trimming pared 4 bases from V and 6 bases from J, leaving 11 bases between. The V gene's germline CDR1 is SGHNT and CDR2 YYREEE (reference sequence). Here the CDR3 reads CASSPFRGEQYF. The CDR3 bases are TGTGCCAGCAGCCCGTTTCGGGGCGAGCAGTACTTC.

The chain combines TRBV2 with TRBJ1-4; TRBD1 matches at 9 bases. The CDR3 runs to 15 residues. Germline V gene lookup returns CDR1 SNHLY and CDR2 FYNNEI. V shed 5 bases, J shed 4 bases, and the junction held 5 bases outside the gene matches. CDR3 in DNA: TGTGCCAGCAGTAGACGGACAGGGGTTAATGAAAAACTGTTTTTT. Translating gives CASSRRTGVNEKLFF.

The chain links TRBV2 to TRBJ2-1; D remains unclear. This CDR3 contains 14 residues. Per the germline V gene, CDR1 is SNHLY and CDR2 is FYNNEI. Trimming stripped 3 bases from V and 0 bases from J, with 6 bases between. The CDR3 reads CASSETGSYNEQFF. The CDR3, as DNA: TGTGCCAGCAGTGAGACTGGCTCCTACAATGAGCAGTTCTTC.

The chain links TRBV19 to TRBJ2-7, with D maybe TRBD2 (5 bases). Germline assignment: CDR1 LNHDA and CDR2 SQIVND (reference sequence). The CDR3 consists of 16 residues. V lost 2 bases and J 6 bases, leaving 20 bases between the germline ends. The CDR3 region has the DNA TGTGCCAGTAGTATACACGCCGGGAAGAATATAGGCGAGCAGTACTTC. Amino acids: CASSIHAGKNIGEQYF. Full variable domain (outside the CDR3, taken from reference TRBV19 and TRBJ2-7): DGGITQSPKYLFRKEGQNVTLSCEQNLNHDAMYWYRQDPGQGLRLIYYSQIVNDFQKGDIAEGYSVSREKKESFPLTVTSAQKNPTAFYLCASSIHAGKNIGEQYFGPGTRLTVT.

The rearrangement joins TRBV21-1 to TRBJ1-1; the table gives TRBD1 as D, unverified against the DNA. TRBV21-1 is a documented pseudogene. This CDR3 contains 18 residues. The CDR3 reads CASSKGERTGEPCTEAFF. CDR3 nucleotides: TGTGCCAGCAGCAAAGGGGAAAGGACAGGAGAGCCGTGCACTGAAGCTTTCTTT.